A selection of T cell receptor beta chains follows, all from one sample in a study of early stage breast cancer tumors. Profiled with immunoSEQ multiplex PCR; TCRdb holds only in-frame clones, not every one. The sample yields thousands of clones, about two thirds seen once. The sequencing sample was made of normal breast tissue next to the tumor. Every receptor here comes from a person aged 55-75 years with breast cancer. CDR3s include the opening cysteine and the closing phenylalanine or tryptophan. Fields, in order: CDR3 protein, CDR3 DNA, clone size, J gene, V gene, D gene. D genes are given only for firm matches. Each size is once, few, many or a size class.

cdr3_aa: CASSTTGGGGNEQFF; cdr3_nt: TGTGCCAGCAGTACTACTGGCGGGGGGGGCAATGAGCAGTTCTTC; clone_size: few; j_call: TRBJ2-1; v_call: TRBV6-4; d_call: TRBD2
cdr3_aa: CASSLGGGETQYF; cdr3_nt: TGTGCCAGCAGCTTGGGGGGGGGAGAGACCCAGTACTTC; clone_size: once; j_call: TRBJ2-5; v_call: TRBV5-6; d_call: TRBD2
cdr3_aa: CASSLGAATEAFF; cdr3_nt: TGTGCCAGCAGCTTAGGGGCCGCCACTGAAGCTTTCTTT; clone_size: once; j_call: TRBJ1-1; v_call: TRBV7-9; d_call: .
cdr3_aa: CASSSGTGRRNTEAFF; cdr3_nt: TGTGCCAGCAGCTCCGGGACAGGGAGGCGAAACACTGAAGCTTTCTTT; clone_size: once; j_call: TRBJ1-1; v_call: TRBV11-1; d_call: TRBD1